Following are 14 T cell receptor beta chains from one sample sequenced in a study of PD-1 blockade in classical Hodgkin lymphoma. Time point meaning: newly diagnosed, previously untreated cHL patient sample. Starting with thawed PBMCs, CD4+ T cells were purified by magnetic negative selection. Some clones are missing from TCRdb's copy, which holds only in-frame ones; the method was immunoSEQ multiplex PCR. The data contain around 29,000 clones, more than 70% of them singletons. The sequenced sample was CD4+ T cells from blood. These receptors came from a human donor with classical Hodgkin lymphoma.

CDR3 sequence reads: CASSRSGSKETQYF. The CDR3 DNA sequence: TGTGCCAGCAGTCGTAGCGGGAGTAAGGAGACCCAGTACTTC. The J gene is TRBJ2-5, the V gene TRBV6-6, with 9 nucleotides matching TRBD2. CDR3 length: 14 amino acids. V shed 5 bases and J 5 bases; nucleotides not matched to a gene: 6. Germline V gene data show CDR1 as MNHNY and CDR2 as SVGAGI (reference sequence).

The chain recombines TRBV6-5 with TRBJ1-5; no firm D call. The CDR3 length is 14 residues. In germline, CDR1 is MNHEY, CDR2 SVGAGI. The ends were cut back, 2 bases at V and 5 bases at J, with 10 bases in the middle. CDR3 in amino acids: CASSYRSGDQPQHF. The CDR3 region has the DNA TGTGCCAGCAGTTACCGTAGCGGGGATCAGCCCCAGCATTTT.

The chain has TRBV18 and TRBJ1-4; D uncertain. The CDR3 totals 13 residues. Germline V CDR1 and CDR2: KGHSH, LQKENI. The V end lost 3 bases, the J end lost 8 bases, and 10 bases lay between the germline ends. The CDR3 DNA reads TGTGCCAGCTCACCTCGCTCCGGGGAAAAACTGTTTTTT. This codes for CASSPRSGEKLFF.

The CDR3 DNA follows: TGTGCCAGCAGCCGTGGGACAGGGGGCGGACAGCCCCAGCATTTT. Its protein product is CASSRGTGGGQPQHF. The chain couples TRBV7-8 to TRBJ1-5, with 12 bases fitting TRBD1. The germline V gene has CDR1 SGHVS and CDR2 FQNEAQ. V was pared by 5 bases and J by 7 bases, with 6 bases of the junction left unmatched. This CDR3 is 15 amino acids long.

This clone was found a few times. This chain joins TRBV28 and TRBJ1-5, with D perhaps TRBD1 (5 bases). CDR1 is MDHEN and CDR2 is SYDVKM in the germline V gene. This CDR3 has 12 residues. Trimming shortened V by 7 bases and J by 7 bases, and 11 bases separated the two germline ends. Written as DNA, the CDR3 is TGTGCCAGCAAAGGGGCAAGACAGCCCCAGCATTTT. Amino acid sequence: CASKGARQPQHF. Supplemented by reference TRBV28 and TRBJ1-5, the full variable domain reads DVKVTQSSRYLVKRTGEKVFLECVQDMDHENMFWYRQDPGLGLRLIYFSYDVKMKEKGDIPEGYSVSREKKERFSLILESASTNQTSMYLCASKGARQPQHFGDGTRLSIL.

This chain connects TRBV29-1 to TRBJ2-2; tentative D call: TRBD2 (5 bases). There are 13 residues in the CDR3. Germline lookup yields CDR1 SQVTM and CDR2 ANQGSEA. The V gene lost 7 bases and the J gene lost 6 bases, with 15 bases spanning the gap. CDR3: CSANSAGAGELFF. The CDR3 DNA sequence: TGCAGCGCAAATTCTGCGGGTGCCGGGGAGCTGTTTTTT.

The chain uses TRBV5-1 and TRBJ2-7; 7 positions match TRBD1. Germline V gives CDR1 SGHRS, CDR2 YFSETQ. The CDR3 covers 15 residues. Germline trimming cut 1 base from V and 4 bases from J; bases unmatched to any gene: 8. The CDR3 sequence is CASSLNGRGNYEQYF. The CDR3 DNA is TGCGCCAGCAGCTTGAACGGCAGGGGGAATTACGAGCAGTACTTC.

The CDR3 region has the DNA TGTGCCAGCAGTTATTTGGGAGGTGGCCTTGAGCAGTTCTTC. Its protein product is CASSYLGGGLEQFF. This chain uses TRBV6-5 with TRBJ2-1; D perhaps matches TRBD2 (6 bases). CDR1 MNHEY and CDR2 SVGAGI come from the germline V gene. The CDR3 has 14 residues. The V gene lost 3 bases and the J gene lost 9 bases, with 15 bases spanning the gap.

This chain connects TRBV5-4 to TRBJ2-7; 7 positions agree with TRBD1. Germline-derived CDR1 and CDR2 are SGHNT and YYREEE (reference sequence). The trim removed 6 bases at V and 2 bases at J, leaving 8 bases unmatched. The CDR3 length is 14 residues. CDR3 region: CASKEGDRPYEQYF. Here the CDR3 DNA reads TGTGCCAGCAAAGAGGGGGACAGACCCTACGAGCAGTACTTC.

This chain joins TRBV9 and TRBJ2-2; 7 nucleotides agree with TRBD2. CDR3 length equals 16 residues. J gave up 9 bases and V 0 bases, and 11 bases lay outside the gene matches. Germline CDR1 reads SGDLS; CDR2 reads YYNGEE. DNA for the CDR3: TGTGCCAGCAGCGTAGCTTCGGGACTAACTTGGAGGGAGCTGTTTTTT. It codes for CASSVASGLTWRELFF.

The CDR3: CASSRQNEQYF. Here the CDR3 DNA reads TGTGCCAGCAGTCGTCAAAACGAGCAGTACTTC. The chain combines TRBV6-5 with TRBJ2-7, with D unclear. Germline V gene lookup returns CDR1 MNHEY and CDR2 SVGAGI. V lost 5 bases to trimming and J lost 5 bases, with 7 bases between them. This CDR3 is built from 11 residues.

The chain combines TRBV5-1 with TRBJ2-3; 8 positions match TRBD1. In germline, CDR1 is SGHRS, CDR2 YFSETQ. After removal of 9 bases from V and 1 base from J, the junction contained 7 bases not matched to a gene. This CDR3 has 14 amino acids. CDR3 amino acids: CATRQGAGTDTQYF. The CDR3 nucleotides are TGCGCCACAAGGCAGGGGGCCGGCACAGATACGCAGTATTTT.

V usage is TRBV5-1 and J usage is TRBJ2-3; 12 nucleotides align to TRBD2. The V gene end was trimmed by 3 bases and the J gene end by 4 bases; junction bases not matched to a gene: 6. The germline gives CDR1 SGHRS, CDR2 YFSETQ. The CDR3 has 16 residues. CDR3 in amino acids: CASSSLAGGRADTQYF. As DNA, the CDR3 is TGCGCCAGCAGCTCTCTAGCGGGAGGGAGGGCAGATACGCAGTATTTT.

This rearrangement joins TRBV5-1 to TRBJ1-6; D call uncertain. This CDR3 region has 13 residues. Trimming removed 3 bases from V and 6 bases from J, with 7 bases in between. CDR1 and CDR2 (germline): SGHRS, YFSETQ. The CDR3 sequence is CASSSAVNSPLHF. The DNA of the CDR3 is TGCGCCAGCAGCTCGGCCGTTAATTCACCCCTCCACTTT.